A single sample gave rise to the 30 T cell receptor beta chains below, sequenced in a study of tumor-infiltrating lymphocytes in primary liver carcinoma. TCR beta cDNA came from roughly 550 ng total RNA, primed with a constant-region primer. A slightly modified ARM-PCR protocol with three nested multiplex PCR rounds produced these TCR beta libraries. Two initial PCR rounds of roughly 10 cycles each paired TRBV1-TRBV30 forward primers with a C-beta reverse primer. MiXCR, run by TCRdb on the multiplex PCR reads, gives a single entry per CDR3 protein. The sample yields more than 55,000 distinct CDR3 sequences, less than 75% seen once. Total RNA and DNA came together from 20-30 mg of bulk tissue without cell sorting. The sequenced material came from liver tumor tissue from sampling region 2. Subset defined: tumor region T2, inferior pole. Receptor source: a man aged 40-55 years with primary liver carcinoma and hepatitis B virus infection.

Remarks on this clonotype: A much larger clone differs from this one at a single base, so this may be a read error. V and J are TRBV28 and TRBJ1-4; D is undetermined. V lost 7 bases and J lost 0, with 21 bases in between. The CDR3 has 18 residues. The germline V gene encodes CDR1 MDHEN and CDR2 SYDVKM. The CDR3 sequence: CASTPAGGHIATNEKLFF. The CDR3 nucleotides are TGTGCCAGCACCCCAGCGGGAGGCCACATCGCAACTAATGAAAAACTGTTTTTT.

This clonotype was recorded once. Without the conserved terminal phenylalanine or tryptophan, this CDR3 likely stems from a read error. The chain is built from TRBV29-1 and TRBJ1-1; TRBD1 agrees at 7 bases. CDR3 length: 14 residues. The germline V gene has CDR1 SQVTM and CDR2 ANQGSEA. For the CDR3, the DNA is TGCTGCGTTGTCCAGGGGGGACTAAACGCTGAAGCTTTCCTT. It is translated as CCVVQGGLNAEAFL.

A word on this clonotype: The germline gene is not matched at one end of the junction; a read error may be the cause. V usage is TRBV11-1 and J usage is TRBJ2-4, with 13 bases aligning to TRBD2. The CDR3 extends over 17 amino acids. CDR1 and CDR2 (germline): SGHAT, FQDESV (reference sequence). The CDR3 loop is CATSFPGTSGTKNTQYF. The CDR3 region has the DNA TGTGCCACCAGCTTTCCCGGGACTAGCGGGACCAAAAACACTCAGTACTTC. The full variable domain, its missing parts supplied by reference TRBV11-1 and TRBJ2-4, is EAEVAQSPRYKITEKSQAVAFWCDPISGHATLYWYRQILGQGPELLVQFQDESVVDDSQLPKDRFSAERLKGVDSTLKIQPAELGDSAMYLCATSFPGTSGTKNTQYFGAGTRLSVL.

This clonotype was counted a single time. The final CDR3 position lacks the conserved phenylalanine or tryptophan, pointing to a likely read error. The V and J genes are TRBV6-1 and TRBJ2-3; D might be TRBD2 (6 bases). In germline, CDR1 is MNHNS, CDR2 SASEGT. This CDR3 contains 17 residues. CDR3 in DNA: TGTGCTAGCAGTAACCGACCCGCCACGGGAGCGACAGATACGCAGTATTTG. This gives the protein CASSNRPATGATDTQYL.

Of note for this clonotype: Because the CDR3's place on the DNA is in doubt, the DNA is left out and the CDR3 is given as listed by TCRdb. The chain carries TRBV6-5 and TRBJ1-5. Germline loops: CDR1 MNHEY, CDR2 SVGAGI. The CDR3 is 15 amino acids long, termini counted. CDR3 sequence reads: CASSPVGPGNRPQHF.

The rearrangement links TRBV7-8 to TRBJ2-7; 8 positions agree with TRBD2. CDR3 size: 15 residues. The germline CDR1 and CDR2 sequences are SGHVS and FQNEAQ. Germline trimming cut 1 base from V and 2 bases from J; bases unmatched to any gene: 4. In nucleotides, the CDR3 is TGTGCCAGCAGCTTAGATTCGGGAGGGACCTACGAGCAGTACTTC. Translation gives CASSLDSGGTYEQYF. Variable domain in full (rest from reference TRBV7-8 and TRBJ2-7): GAGVSQSPRYKVAKRGQDVALRCDPISGHVSLFWYQQALGQGPEFLTYFQNEAQLDKSGLPSDRFFAERPEGSVSTLKIQRTQQEDSAVYLCASSLDSGGTYEQYFGPGTRLTVT.

To note about this clonotype: The junction does not match germline at one end; this may be a read error. The chain links TRBV11-2 to TRBJ2-2; D gene ambiguous. The CDR3 is 15 residues long. Per germline, CDR1 SGHAT and CDR2 FQNNGV. CDR3 sequence (DNA): TGTGTCAGCAGCTTTGCGGAATCGAACACTGGGGAGCTGTTTTTT. Protein sequence: CVSSFAESNTGELFF.

Regarding this clonotype: One junction end does not reproduce the germline sequence, and a read error may be involved. The gene calls are TRBV6-6 and TRBJ2-7; TRBD2 is a possible D gene (6 bases). Germline CDR1 is MNHNY and CDR2 is SVGAGI (reference sequence). CDR3 length: 16 residues. This CDR3 is CASLLEGGRSSYEQYF. Written as DNA, the CDR3 is TGTGCCAGTCTTTTGGAGGGCGGAAGAAGCTCCTACGAGCAATACTTC.

Concerning this clonotype itself: A much larger clone is a single base away; this may be a read error. This chain connects TRBV7-9 to TRBJ2-6, with D possibly being TRBD1 (6 bases). V lost 6 bases and J lost 1, with 16 bases in between. This CDR3 comprises 17 residues. CDR1 is SEHNR, CDR2 FQNEAQ, per germline (reference sequence). The DNA of the CDR3 is TGTGCCAGCAGGCCCGACAGGTTAAGTTCTGGGGCCAACGTCCTGACTTTC. It yields the protein CASRPDRLSSGANVLTF.

The CDR3 is CASPTSGTTYEQYF. The DNA for the CDR3 is TGTGCCAGTCCTACTAGCGGGACGACCTACGAGCAGTACTTC. The chain links TRBV6-5 to TRBJ2-7; 10 bases match TRBD2. The CDR3 length is 14 residues. V dropped 9 bases and J dropped 2; count of bases not matched to a gene: 7. Germline CDR1 reads MNHEY; CDR2 reads SVGAGI.

Comments on this clonotype: A read error is likely, as this CDR3 ends without the conserved phenylalanine or tryptophan. CDR3: CSVVVLARRTDTQYL. CDR3 DNA: TGCAGCGTTGTCGTCCTAGCGCGAAGAACAGATACGCAGTATTTG. This sequence joins TRBV29-1 and TRBJ2-3; the D gene is possibly TRBD2 (6 bases). Per germline, CDR1 SQVTM and CDR2 ANQGSEA. The CDR3 length is 15 residues. Trimming removed 4 bases from V and 3 bases from J, with 17 bases in between.

Note on this clonotype: One end of the junction varies from germline; a read error may be responsible. The J gene is TRBJ1-4, the V gene TRBV28; 8 positions match TRBD1. The CDR3 spans 18 residues. The V gene's germline CDR1 is MDHEN and CDR2 SYDVKM. CDR3 sequence reads: CANSLRTSSGGLGEKLFF. CDR3 in DNA: TGTGCCAACAGTTTAAGGACATCGTCAGGGGGCTTGGGTGAAAAACTGTTTTTT.

This clonotype was counted many times. The V gene is TRBV6-2 or TRBV6-3, the J gene TRBJ1-5; no firm D call. CDR1 is MNHEY and CDR2 is SVGEGT in the germline V gene. The CDR3 covers 11 residues. V was pared by 7 bases and J by 7 bases, with 8 bases between. CDR3 sequence reads: CASTDGQPQHF. In DNA form, the CDR3 reads TGTGCCAGCACGGATGGGCAGCCCCAGCATTTT.

As to this clonotype: The junction differs from germline at one of its ends, possibly a read error. The rearrangement joins TRBV29-1 to TRBJ2-7, with 7 bases that match TRBD1. CDR3 size: 13 residues. Germline values: CDR1 SQVTM, CDR2 ANQGSEA. CDR3 protein: CSVALTGLHEQYF. CDR3 nucleotide sequence: TGCAGTGTTGCCCTGACAGGGCTCCACGAGCAGTACTTC.

Note on this clonotype: An end of the junction does not agree with germline; a read error may underlie this. This chain uses TRBV12-3 or TRBV12-4 with TRBJ1-3, with D maybe TRBD1 (6 bases). This CDR3 is built from 16 residues. The CDR3 nucleotides are TGTGCCAGTAGTTTGGGGACATGCCGCTCTGGAAACACCATATATTTT. This translates into CASSLGTCRSGNTIYF.

This sequence joins TRBV11-2 and TRBJ2-1; D not resolved. There are 12 residues in the CDR3. Looked up from germline, CDR1 is SGHAT and CDR2 is FQNNGV. Trimming stripped 4 bases from V and 7 bases from J, with 8 bases between. CDR3 amino acids: CASSWVYNEQFF. CDR3 nucleotides: TGTGCCAGCAGCTGGGTCTATAATGAGCAGTTCTTC.

This clonotype has a handful of counts. With a much larger clone just one base away, this may be a read error. This CDR3 fails to terminate in the conserved phenylalanine or tryptophan, so it likely reflects a read error. The CDR3: CAIGQGVDGYTS. CDR3 in DNA: TGTGCCATCGGACAGGGGGTCGATGGCTACACCTCC. The genes are TRBV12-3 or TRBV12-4 and TRBJ1-2, with 10 bases identical to TRBD1. The CDR3 spans 12 residues. V lost 10 bases, J lost 6 bases, and 5 bases stayed unmatched.

The J gene is TRBJ2-7, the V gene TRBV18; no clear D. Trimming took off 1 base at V and 4 bases at J, with 11 bases between the two ends. Germline CDR1 and CDR2: KGHSH and LQKENI. This CDR3 comprises 14 residues. In DNA form, the CDR3 reads TGTGCCAGCTCACCACAGCACCTCTCGTACGAGCAGTACTTC. This encodes CASSPQHLSYEQYF.

As regards this clonotype: This likely comes from a read error, as the CDR3 has no conserved phenylalanine or tryptophan at its end. No DNA is shown, since the ends of the CDR3 on it are uncertain; the CDR3 is the one TCRdb lists. The chain uses TRBV11-2 and TRBJ2-5; the D segment call TRBD2 is taken from the table without a DNA check. The germline CDR1 and CDR2 sequences are SGHAT and FQNNGV. The CDR3 comprises 16 residues, both ends counted. This CDR3 is CASSQTPRGGRETKYL.

This clonotype was found once. This CDR3 fails to terminate in the conserved phenylalanine or tryptophan, so it likely reflects a read error. V gene TRBV28 combines with J gene TRBJ1-2; 7 bases agree with TRBD1. The CDR3 has 15 residues. Germline-derived CDR1 and CDR2 are MDHEN and SYDVKM. V shed 9 bases, J shed 8 bases, and the junction held 18 bases outside the gene matches. The CDR3 DNA reads as TGTGCCAGTCCTTTACAGGGGTGGTTAACGGAAGGCTACACCTTA. Its protein product is CASPLQGWLTEGYTL.

About this clonotype itself: Given a much more abundant clone one base away, this may be a read error. The J gene is TRBJ2-7, the V gene TRBV4-3; tentative D call: TRBD1 (6 bases). The CDR3 totals 15 residues. Trimming stripped 0 bases from V and 3 bases from J, with 12 bases between. Germline V lookup: CDR1 LGHNA, CDR2 YSLEER. The chain's CDR3 is CASSQDLTGCYEQYF. The CDR3 DNA is TGCGCCAGCAGCCAAGACCTGACAGGCTGCTACGAGCAGTACTTC.

Details on this clonotype: Since a much larger clone is just one base distant, this may be a read error. This chain connects TRBV11-2 to TRBJ2-1; D is uncertain. Germline V gene data show CDR1 as SGHAT and CDR2 as FQNNGV. This CDR3 region has 12 residues. Written as DNA, the CDR3 is TGTCCCAGCAGCCCGGAGTACAATGAGCAGTTCTTC. Its translation is CPSSPEYNEQFF.

In its sample, this clonotype was seen once. A much larger clone differs by one base, so this may be a read error. This chain joins TRBV29-1 and TRBJ1-1; a possible D gene is TRBD1 (5 bases). CDR1 SQVTM and CDR2 ANQGSEA come from the germline V gene. Trimming removed 6 bases at V and 0 bases at J, with 17 bases between. CDR3 length equals 15 residues. The CDR3, as DNA: TGCAGCGTCTGCGCAGGGTGGGGTATGAACACTGAAGCTTTCTTT. Its protein is CSVCAGWGMNTEAFF.

The V call is TRBV6-4, the J call TRBJ2-1; D tentatively fits TRBD1 or TRBD2 (5 bases each). The germline V gene encodes CDR1 MRHNA and CDR2 SNTAGT. This CDR3 is built from 14 residues. Trimming left V 3 bases short and J 9 bases short, with 15 bases between. As DNA, the CDR3 is TGTGCCAGCAGTGAACGTGGGGGTGAAGGTGAGCAGTTCTTC. The encoded protein is CASSERGGEGEQFF.

As regards this clonotype: This CDR3 is missing its conserved last phenylalanine or tryptophan, likely due to a read error. The gene calls are TRBV11-1 and TRBJ2-5; 7 positions agree with TRBD1. Germline V gives CDR1 SGHAT, CDR2 FQDESV (reference sequence). CDR3 length equals 14 residues. V lost 6 bases and J lost 10; bases outside the gene matches: 14. The CDR3 bases are TGTGCCAGCAGTGGACAGGTGGAGGTGGAAATCCAGTACCTC. It encodes CASSGQVEVEIQYL.

As to this clonotype: A much larger clonotype is one base distant, so this may be a read error. In this CDR3 the conserved last residue, phenylalanine or tryptophan, is missing, so a read error is likely. The V call is TRBV5-1, the J call TRBJ1-1; D not certain. CDR3 length: 13 residues. V shed 0 bases and J shed 4 bases, with 7 bases lying between them. Germline CDR1 reads SGHRS; CDR2 reads YFSETQ. The CDR3 loop reads CASSLEVGTEAFS. The DNA for the CDR3 is TGCGCCAGCAGCTTGGAGGTGGGCACTGAAGCTTTCTCT.

This clonotype has only one observation. One end of the junction is discordant with germline, which a read error may explain. The J gene is TRBJ2-7, the V gene TRBV5-1, with 12 bases fitting TRBD2. Per germline, CDR1 SGHRS and CDR2 YFSETQ. This CDR3 contains 15 residues. The CDR3 region is CVSITTSGSSYEQYF. In DNA form, the CDR3 reads TGCGTCAGCATCACGACTAGCGGGAGCTCCTACGAGCAGTACTTC.

In the case of this clonotype: The conserved phenylalanine or tryptophan normally closing the CDR3 is absent here, so this likely arose from a read error. The V call is TRBV28, the J call TRBJ1-5; D is undetermined. The CDR3 runs 13 residues. The germline CDR1 and CDR2 sequences are MDHEN and SYDVKM. In DNA form, the CDR3 reads TGTGCCAGCAGTTTGGGGATCAATCAGCCTCAGCATCTT. Amino acids: CASSLGINQPQHL.

This clonotype was seen only once. The final CDR3 position lacks the conserved phenylalanine or tryptophan, pointing to a likely read error. This chain links TRBV29-1 with TRBJ2-3; 10 nucleotides agree with TRBD1. Germline V gives CDR1 SQVTM, CDR2 ANQGSEA. The V segment lost 5 bases and the J segment 4 bases; nucleotides outside the gene matches: 6. This CDR3 spans 14 amino acids. The CDR3 DNA follows: TGCAGCGTTTCCGGGACAGGGGCATCAGATACGCAGTATCTT. This sequence encodes CSVSGTGASDTQYL.

About this clonotype: The CDR3 does not end in the conserved phenylalanine or tryptophan, so this is likely a read error. The rearrangement uses TRBV11-3 and TRBJ1-1; D call uncertain. V lost 5 bases and J lost 5, with 18 bases in between. The CDR3 runs to 15 residues. Germline V gene data show CDR1 as SGHNT and CDR2 as YENEEA. This CDR3 reads CASSQGSGWGTEAFL. For the CDR3, the DNA is TGTGCCAGCAGCCAAGGATCCGGTTGGGGTACTGAAGCTTTCCTT.